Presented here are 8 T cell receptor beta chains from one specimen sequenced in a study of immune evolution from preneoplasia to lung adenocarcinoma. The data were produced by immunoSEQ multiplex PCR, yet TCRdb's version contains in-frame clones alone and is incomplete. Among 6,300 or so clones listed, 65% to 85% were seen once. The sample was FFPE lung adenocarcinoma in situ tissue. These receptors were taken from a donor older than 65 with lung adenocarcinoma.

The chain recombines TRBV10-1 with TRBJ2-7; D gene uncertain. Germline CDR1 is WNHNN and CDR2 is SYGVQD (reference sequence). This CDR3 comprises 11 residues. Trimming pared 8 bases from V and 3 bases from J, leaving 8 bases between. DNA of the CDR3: TGCGCCAGCGGGAACAGCTACGAGCAGTACTTC. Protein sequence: CASGNSYEQYF.

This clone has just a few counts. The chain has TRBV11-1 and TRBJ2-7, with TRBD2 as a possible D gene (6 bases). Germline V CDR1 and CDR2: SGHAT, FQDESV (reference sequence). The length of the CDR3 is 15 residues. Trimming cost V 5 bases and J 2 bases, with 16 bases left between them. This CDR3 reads CASSLQGREAYEQYF. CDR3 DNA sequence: TGTGCCAGCAGCCTCCAGGGAAGGGAGGCCTACGAGCAGTACTTC.

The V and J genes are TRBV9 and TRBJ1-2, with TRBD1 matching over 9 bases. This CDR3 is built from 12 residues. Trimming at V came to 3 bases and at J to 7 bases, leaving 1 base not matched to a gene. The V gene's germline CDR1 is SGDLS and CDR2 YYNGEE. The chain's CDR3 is CASSGTGAGYTF. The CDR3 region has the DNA TGTGCCAGCAGCGGGACAGGGGCTGGCTACACCTTC.

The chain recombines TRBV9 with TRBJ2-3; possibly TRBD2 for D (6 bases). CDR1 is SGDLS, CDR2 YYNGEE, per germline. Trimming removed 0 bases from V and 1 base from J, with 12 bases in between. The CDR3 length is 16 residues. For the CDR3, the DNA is TGTGCCAGCAGCGTAGGAGCGGGCCACCGCACAGATACGCAGTATTTT. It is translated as CASSVGAGHRTDTQYF.

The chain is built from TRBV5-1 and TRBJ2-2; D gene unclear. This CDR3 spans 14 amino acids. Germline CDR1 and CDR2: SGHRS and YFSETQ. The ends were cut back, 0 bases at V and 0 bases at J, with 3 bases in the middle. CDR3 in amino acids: CASSLVSNTGELFF. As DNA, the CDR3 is TGCGCCAGCAGCTTGGTTTCGAACACCGGGGAGCTGTTTTTT.

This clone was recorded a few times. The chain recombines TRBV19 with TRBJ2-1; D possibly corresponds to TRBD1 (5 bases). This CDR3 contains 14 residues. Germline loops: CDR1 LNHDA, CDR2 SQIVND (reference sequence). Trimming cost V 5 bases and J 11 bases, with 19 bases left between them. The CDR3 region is CASSGAELVSKQFF. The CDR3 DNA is TGTGCCAGTAGTGGGGCTGAACTTGTTTCGAAGCAGTTCTTC.

This CDR3 is CASSQDPLDNEQYF. The CDR3 DNA reads as TGCGCCAGCAGCCAAGATCCTCTGGACAACGAGCAGTACTTC. The V and J genes are TRBV4-1 and TRBJ2-5; perhaps TRBD1 as D (5 bases). The assigned J gene may be wrong: the sequence end matches TRBJ2-7 better. Germline CDR1 and CDR2: MGHRA and YSYEKL. This CDR3 region has 14 residues.

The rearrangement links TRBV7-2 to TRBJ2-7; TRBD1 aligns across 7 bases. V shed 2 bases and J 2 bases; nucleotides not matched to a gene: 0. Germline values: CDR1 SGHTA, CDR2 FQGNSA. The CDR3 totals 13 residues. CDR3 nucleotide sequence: TGTGCCAGCAGCTTAACAGGGGCCTACGAGCAGTACTTC. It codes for CASSLTGAYEQYF.